Listed below are T cell receptor beta chains from one sample, sequenced in a study of T cell responses to AZD1222 COVID-19 vaccine. Here immunoSEQ multiplex PCR was the method, and the copy in TCRdb shows in-frame clones only, minus some. The sample contains some 140,000 clones, about nine tenths of which appear only once. Sequencing was performed on peripheral blood, taken on day 0 of MenACWY control vaccination. The source of these receptors is an adult in good health. Both conserved end residues are part of each CDR3. A D gene is named only where the DNA matches it firmly. Clone size is stated in some rows and not others, as once, few, many or a class when expanded.

TRBJ2-2 TRBV7-9 . . TGTGCCAGCAGCTTAGGGGGGACCGGGGAGCTGTTTTTT CASSLGGTGELFF
TRBJ2-3 TRBV9 . . TGTGCCAGCAGCACACCCCCAGGGGACCCTACGTGGACGCAGTATTTT CASSTPPGDPTWTQYF
TRBJ2-1 TRBV13 TRBD1 . TGTGCCAGCAGCTCACGTAGGACAGGGCCTCACTACAATGAGCAGTTCTTC CASSSRRTGPHYNEQFF
TRBJ2-7 TRBV6-5 TRBD1 once TGTGCCAGCAGTCCGCCAGGGACAGGGGAAGAGCAGTACTTC CASSPPGTGEEQYF
TRBJ1-1 TRBV18 . . TGTGCCAGCTCACCAGGGGGTGGGAACACTGAAGCTTTCTTT CASSPGGGNTEAFF
TRBJ1-2 TRBV5-1 . . TGCGCCAGCAGCTTCCTGCCTGACAAGACCTATGGCTACACCTTC CASSFLPDKTYGYTF
TRBJ2-3 TRBV7-7 . once TGTGCTAGCAGCCATAGCGGGGCAGGGGGTACGCAGTATTTT CASSHSGAGGTQYF
TRBJ1-1 TRBV7-8 TRBD1 . TGTGCCAGCAGCCCCCGGACAGGGGGCTTGAACACTGAAGCTTTCTTT CASSPRTGGLNTEAFF
TRBJ2-7 TRBV4-3 . few TGCGCCAGCAGCCAAGATAGCCGAGGGAGCGAGCAGTACTTC CASSQDSRGSEQYF
TRBJ1-5 TRBV5-6 . . TGTGCCAGCAGCCTCGACGGGCGGCATCAGCCCCAGCATTTT CASSLDGRHQPQHF
TRBJ1-2 TRBV7-8 TRBD1 . TGTGCCAGCAGCGTAACAGGGGAGGGGAACTATGGCTACACCTTC CASSVTGEGNYGYTF
TRBJ2-7 TRBV6-2/TRBV6-3 TRBD2 . TGTGCCAGCAGTTCTCCTAGCGGGTCCTACGAGCAGTACTTC CASSSPSGSYEQYF
TRBJ2-6 TRBV28 TRBD1 . TGTGCCAGCAGTTTACACCCGGGACAGGCTCCCAAGGGGGCCAACGTCCTGACTTTC CASSLHPGQAPKGANVLTF
TRBJ1-1 TRBV28 . . TGTGCCAGCAGCGAGGCGGGGACTGAAGCTTTCTTT CASSEAGTEAFF
TRBJ2-2 TRBV5-6 . . TGTGCCAGCAGCTCGACCCTCTTAACCGGGGAGCTGTTTTTT CASSSTLLTGELFF
TRBJ1-2 TRBV3-1/TRBV3-2 . once TGTGCCAGCAGCCAAGTTCTACAGATGCATGGCTACACCTTC CASSQVLQMHGYTF
TRBJ2-2 TRBV5-1 . . TGCGCCAGCAGCCCAACATCCTTAACAGGTCCCGGGGAGCTGTTTTTT CASSPTSLTGPGELFF
TRBJ1-5 TRBV19 . . TGTGCCAGTAGTATTGGGAGAGGTAGCAGTCAGCCCCAGCATTTT CASSIGRGSSQPQHF
TRBJ2-1 TRBV5-8 . . TGTGCCAGCAGCCAAGGGGACCCCCAAGGGGACAATGAGCAGTTCTTC CASSQGDPQGDNEQFF
TRBJ2-7 TRBV29-1 . . TGCAGCGTCCGGGGGCCCGACAGATCGTACTTC CSVRGPDRSYF
TRBJ1-4 TRBV6-6 TRBD1 . TGTGCCAGCGGACAGGCTGAAAAACTGTTTTTT CASGQAEKLFF
TRBJ2-7 TRBV27 . . TGTGCCAGCAGGGCGACAAGTACCTACGAGCAGTACTTC CASRATSTYEQYF
TRBJ2-1 TRBV5-1 . . TGCGCCAGCAGCCACAGGGAAGGAGGTGAGCAGTTCTTC CASSHREGGEQFF
TRBJ2-3 TRBV27 TRBD2 . TGTGCCAGCAGTTTGATAAGGCTAGCGGGAGGCAGCACAGATACGCAGTATTTT CASSLIRLAGGSTDTQYF
TRBJ1-3 TRBV30 . once TGTGCCTGGACCACAGGACAGTTTAGGACCATATATTTT CAWTTGQFRTIYF
TRBJ2-3 TRBV29-1 TRBD2 . TGCAGCGTTGAGGGAGCGGGGGGGCTAAAAGATACGCAGTATTTT CSVEGAGGLKDTQYF
TRBJ1-5 TRBV2 . few TGTGCCAGCAGGAGGGACGTCAATCAGCCCCAGCATTTT CASRRDVNQPQHF
TRBJ1-2 TRBV27 . . TGTGCCAGCAGGGTGACAGGATCTAACTATGGCTACACCTTC CASRVTGSNYGYTF
TRBJ1-2 TRBV11-2 TRBD1 . TGTGCCAGCAGCTTAGTGGCAGGGGGCTATGGCTACACCTTC CASSLVAGGYGYTF